The T cell receptor beta chain under discussion was sequenced for a study of shared clonotypes between healthy human individuals. Some clones are missing from TCRdb's copy, which holds only in-frame ones; the method was immunoSEQ multiplex PCR. Of about 2.4 million clones listed, 93% were seen once; the top ten hold approximately 0.35%. Comment on this clone: Antigen: not known.

Findings and caveats of the study: Measured sharing among donors was expected to vary with sequencing depth.

The source of this sequence is a man between 18 and 35 years old in good health. Some clones in this sample may be carry-over from other donors' samples. Sequencing was done on a sample of naive CD4+ T cells from PBMCs. Subset of the sample: CD45RA+ positively selected.

The CDR3: CASSLAGGPRLNEQFF. The CDR3 bases are TGTGCCAGCAGCTTAGCGGGAGGTCCGAGGCTTAATGAGCAGTTCTTC. The chain recombines TRBV7-2 with TRBJ2-1, with D tentatively TRBD2 (6 bases). There are 16 residues in the CDR3. Germline CDR1 reads SGHTA; CDR2 reads FQGNSA. The ends were cut back, 0 bases at V and 7 bases at J, with 16 bases in the middle.